The entry below describes one TCR beta chain. What it recognizes is unknown. Ophthalmopathy in the patients scored at least 3 on Clinical Activity Score and at least 4 on NOSPECS grade, lasting under 3 months. The CDR3 has 14 amino acids. V was trimmed by 7 bases and J by 4 bases, leaving 14 bases between them. Germline CDR1 reads MDHEN; CDR2 reads SYDVKM. The data are from a study of T cells in Graves' hyperthyroidism and ophthalmopathy. Regarding the study as a whole: The model's output predicted ophthalmopathy at a median of about 6.5 months prior to onset. Most thyroid clonotypes with frequency above 0.001 were detected in blood.

Amplification targeted TCR beta CDR3 regions from RNA transcripts. First-round RT-PCR targeting the TCR CDR3 was performed with the HTBI primer set. Each CDR3 protein gets one entry after TCRdb re-called the multiplex PCR reads with MiXCR. Of hundreds of thousands of distinct CDR3 sequences listed, 14% to 15% are singletons. Sequenced input: blood. The TCR sequence derives from a woman aged 40 to 50 with Graves' ophthalmopathy. The chain combines TRBV28 with TRBJ1-3, with a possible D match to TRBD1 (5 bases). CDR3 in DNA: TGTGCCAGCAATAACCAGGGTTCGGGAAACACCATATATTTT. It is translated as CASNNQGSGNTIYF.